This T cell receptor (beta chain) was sequenced during a study of shared clonotypes between healthy human individuals. About the research overall: Sampling drew on donors who were two women and a few men aged 18 to 49.

This CDR3 region has 18 residues. V gave up 4 bases and J gave up 0 bases; unmatched junction bases: 9. The germline V gene has CDR1 MNHNS and CDR2 SASEGT. Study-level points and caveats: Lower generation probabilities were found for non-shared clonotypes than for those shared by all four donors.

Genomic DNA of each subset was evenly split across several immunoSEQ plates. In the sorted-subset replicate PCRs, about 200 ng DNA, 30,000 or so T cell genomes, was used. TCRdb's table, derived via immunoSEQ multiplex PCR, lists solely in-frame clones and lacks some. The table records approximately 1.5 million clones, 98% of them present only once. Of note for this clone: The antigen remains undetermined.

Material: naive CD4+ T cells sorted from blood. As to subset: CD45RA+ positively selected. This TCR was recovered from a man between 25 and 39 years old in good health. The chain uses TRBV6-1 and TRBJ2-6; the match to TRBD1 covers 7 bases. In DNA, the CDR3 is TGTGCCAGCAGTGCCCTGGGGACAGCGGCCTCTGGGGCCAACGTCCTGACTTTC. Protein sequence: CASSALGTAASGANVLTF.